This T cell receptor (beta chain) derives from a study of neoadjuvant nivolumab and ipilimumab in lung cancer. The CDR3 totals 15 residues. CDR1 and CDR2 from the germline V gene are ENHRY and SYGVKD. V was clipped by 6 bases and J by 3 bases, with 18 bases between them. The assay was immunoSEQ multiplex PCR, and TCRdb's table has in-frame clones only and misses some. Found here are 8,000 to 10,000 clones, 81% of them singletons; the top ten hold approximately 3.8%. The sequenced sample was peripheral blood, obtained before neoadjuvant nivolumab, alone or with ipilimumab. V and J are TRBV10-3 and TRBJ2-7; D may correspond to TRBD1 or TRBD2 (6 bases each). The sequence was collected from an adult with non-small cell lung cancer. CDR3 loop: CAISPGWGAGYEQYF. The CDR3, as DNA: TGTGCCATCAGCCCCGGGTGGGGGGCCGGCTACGAGCAGTACTTC.